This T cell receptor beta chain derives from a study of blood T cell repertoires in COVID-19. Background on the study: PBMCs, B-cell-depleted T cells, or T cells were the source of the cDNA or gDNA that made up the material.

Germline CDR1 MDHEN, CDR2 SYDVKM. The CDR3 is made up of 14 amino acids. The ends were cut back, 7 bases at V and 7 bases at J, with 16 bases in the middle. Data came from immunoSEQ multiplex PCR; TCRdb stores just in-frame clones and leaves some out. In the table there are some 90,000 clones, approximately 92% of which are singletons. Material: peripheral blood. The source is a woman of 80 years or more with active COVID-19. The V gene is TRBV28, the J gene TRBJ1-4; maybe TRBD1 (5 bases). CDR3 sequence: CASTDGGGGEKLFF. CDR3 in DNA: TGTGCCAGCACTGACGGGGGGGGTGGTGAAAAACTGTTTTTT.